This T cell receptor (beta chain) emerged from a study of CD8 T cells in ankylosing spondylitis. This clonotype was seen more than once but under ten times. Its antigen is undetermined. TCRdb called the 5' RACE reads again in MiXCR, with one record for every CDR3 protein. This repertoire shows fewer than 400,000 distinct CDR3 sequences, around 20% found once; its top ten account for 16%. Study results and limitations: What appeared characteristic of ankylosing spondylitis blood was a TCR beta motif of fewer than ten highly homologous variants.

The CDR3 runs to 15 residues. The V gene's germline CDR1 is SGHKS and CDR2 YYEKEE (reference sequence). V shed 0 bases, J shed 1 base, and the junction held 3 bases outside the gene matches. The sequence was collected from a male donor with ankylosing spondylitis. What was sequenced was blood, either unsorted or a sorted T cell fraction (not recorded which). The chain has TRBV5-5 and TRBJ2-5; 7 positions agree with TRBD1. This CDR3 reads CASSLGGTAQETQYF. CDR3 DNA: TGTGCCAGCAGCTTGGGGGGGACAGCCCAAGAGACCCAGTACTTC.